This TCR beta chain was captured in a study of blood T cell repertoires in COVID-19. CDR3 length equals 13 residues. V lost 4 bases and J lost 8; bases outside the gene matches: 8. CDR1 SGHRS and CDR2 YFSETQ come from the germline V gene. Assay: immunoSEQ multiplex PCR; the TCRdb copy retains only in-frame clones and omits some. Of tens of thousands of clones listed, 65% to 90% were seen once; the top ten hold around 1.4%. Sequencing input: peripheral blood. The rearrangement joins TRBV5-1 to TRBJ1-2, with TRBD1 identical over 7 bases. This TCR derives from a man in his sixties with acute or convalescent COVID-19. In DNA, the CDR3 is TGCGCCAGCAGCATACAGGGGAGTGAGGGCTACACCTTC. As protein: CASSIQGSEGYTF.